This TCR beta chain derives from a study of blood T cell repertoires in COVID-19. Study details: Nucleic acid was either cDNA or gDNA, and it came from T cells, B-cell-depleted T cells, or PBMCs.

Membership in each cohort depended on participant-reported clinical history. The J segment lost 4 bases and the V segment lost 2 bases, leaving 9 bases of the junction unmatched. Germline V gene data show CDR1 as SNHLY and CDR2 as FYNNEI. This CDR3 contains 16 residues. Original processing methods: Estimates of nucleated cell counts were drawn from the amplification of reference gene primers. Clones were read by immunoSEQ multiplex PCR, and TCRdb kept only the in-frame ones, dropping some. V and J calls and clone size are as listed in that table; D and trimming were resolved from the DNA. The sample includes 200,000 or so clones, 80% to 90% of them seen just once.

The chain uses TRBV2 and TRBJ2-3; 7 bases match TRBD2. Sequencing used PBMCs or T cells enriched from blood (not recorded which). This receptor was identified in a woman aged 18-35 years in a cohort exposed to, infected with or recovered from COVID-19 (not recorded which). The CDR3 region is CASSEPSGTIADTQYF. As DNA, the CDR3 is TGTGCCAGCAGTGAACCCAGCGGGACTATTGCAGATACGCAGTATTTT.